A selection of T cell receptor beta chains follows, all from one sample in a study of control samples from healthy donors and cancer patients. Data came from immunoSEQ multiplex PCR; TCRdb stores just in-frame clones and leaves some out. The sample has 400,000 to 450,000 clones, around 90% seen once; the top ten hold around 6.4%. Source material: PBMCs. The receptor set was obtained from a man aged 40-49 years with head and neck cancer. CDR3s include the opening cysteine and the closing phenylalanine or tryptophan. Each record gives: D gene, clone size, J gene, V gene, CDR3 protein, CDR3 DNA. D genes are given only for firm matches. Size values are once, few and many counts, or a class for expanded clones, and some rows have none.

>TRBD1|-|TRBJ1-5|TRBV27
CASSLGQGLHQPQHF
TGTGCCAGCAGTTTAGGACAGGGTTTGCATCAGCCCCAGCATTTT
>-|-|TRBJ1-1|TRBV14
CASSQGRQTNTEAFF
TGTGCCAGCAGCCAAGGTCGACAAACGAACACTGAAGCTTTCTTT
>-|-|TRBJ1-1|TRBV27
CASTGRGTGTEAFF
TGTGCCAGCACCGGTCGAGGGACGGGCACTGAAGCTTTCTTT
>-|-|TRBJ1-3|TRBV2
CASSDKGWPGNTIYF
TGTGCCAGCAGCGACAAAGGATGGCCTGGAAACACCATATATTTT
>-|once|TRBJ2-4|TRBV7-2
CASSLRGVNIQYF
TGTGCCAGCAGTTTAAGGGGGGTAAACATTCAGTACTTC
>-|-|TRBJ1-4|TRBV13
CASSFLGSADEKLFF
TGTGCCAGCAGTTTTCTCGGGAGTGCAGATGAAAAACTGTTTTTT
>TRBD1|-|TRBJ1-1|TRBV6-5
CASMTDRAGGEAFF
TGTGCCAGCATGACGGACAGGGCGGGTGGTGAAGCTTTCTTT
>-|-|TRBJ1-1|TRBV6-5
CATGPRDTEAFF
TGTGCAACAGGGCCAAGGGACACTGAAGCTTTCTTT
>TRBD2|-|TRBJ2-7|TRBV7-2
CASSLVAGGYSYEQYF
TGTGCCAGCAGCTTAGTTGCGGGGGGATACTCCTACGAGCAGTACTTC
>TRBD1|-|TRBJ1-2|TRBV28
CASRFPPGQGIPANYGYTF
TGTGCCAGCAGGTTCCCACCGGGACAGGGGATACCAGCTAACTATGGCTACACCTTC
>TRBD2|-|TRBJ2-7|TRBV7-9
CASSLLAGTYEQYF
TGTGCCAGCAGCTTATTAGCGGGAACCTACGAGCAGTACTTC
>-|-|TRBJ2-5|TRBV18
CASSPARSGVLETQYF
TGTGCCAGCTCACCAGCGAGATCAGGGGTTTTGGAGACCCAGTACTTC
>-|once|TRBJ2-5|TRBV28
CASSGPWQQETQYF
TGTGCCAGCAGTGGCCCGTGGCAGCAAGAGACCCAGTACTTC
>-|-|TRBJ1-1|TRBV9
CASSVTGSRTEAFF
TGTGCCAGCAGCGTTACAGGGTCGAGGACTGAAGCTTTCTTT
>-|-|TRBJ2-7|TRBV28
CASSFRVYEQYF
TGTGCCAGCAGTTTCCGTGTCTACGAGCAGTACTTC
>TRBD1|-|TRBJ1-2|TRBV6-5
CASSYPGRGLSYTF
TGTGCCAGCAGTTACCCGGGCAGGGGGCTTAGCTACACCTTC
>TRBD1|-|TRBJ2-2|TRBV6-1
CASSPDRVSGELFF
TGTGCCAGCAGTCCCGACAGGGTATCCGGGGAGCTGTTTTTT
>-|once|TRBJ1-1|TRBV10-3
CAIRGGGLPNTEAFF
TGTGCCATCAGGGGGGGCGGACTGCCCAACACTGAAGCTTTCTTT
>-|-|TRBJ2-7|TRBV6-5
CASSYDVGQSSYEQYF
TGTGCCAGCAGTTACGATGTTGGGCAGAGCTCCTACGAGCAGTACTTC
>-|-|TRBJ2-1|TRBV20-1
CSAPRGNEQFF
TGCAGTGCCCCGCGGGGCAATGAGCAGTTCTTC
>-|-|TRBJ2-3|TRBV3-1/TRBV3-2
CASSSGQGFTDTQYF
TGTGCCAGCAGCTCCGGCCAAGGGTTCACAGATACGCAGTATTTT
>TRBD1|-|TRBJ2-2|TRBV12-5
CASGLTLQGAWSGELFF
TGTGCTAGTGGTCTTACCCTGCAGGGGGCTTGGAGTGGGGAGCTGTTTTTT
>TRBD2|-|TRBJ2-7|TRBV6-6
CAGWTSGTPYEQYF
TGTGCCGGGTGGACTAGCGGGACCCCCTACGAGCAGTACTTC
>-|-|TRBJ1-5|TRBV28
CASSIGTFNQPQHF
TGTGCCAGCAGTATCGGGACTTTCAATCAGCCCCAGCATTTT
>TRBD1|-|TRBJ2-1|TRBV3-1/TRBV3-2
CASSPRTGGYYNEQFF
TGTGCCAGCAGTCCTAGGACAGGGGGCTACTACAATGAGCAGTTCTTC
>TRBD1|-|TRBJ1-5|TRBV12-3/TRBV12-4
CASSPDRHQPQHF
TGTGCCAGCAGTCCGGACAGGCATCAGCCCCAGCATTTT
>-|-|TRBJ2-7|TRBV6-5
CASRGSSYEQYF
TGTGCCAGCAGGGGGAGCTCCTACGAGCAGTACTTC
>-|-|TRBJ1-1|TRBV7-2
CASSSEGGLVTEAFF
TGTGCCAGCAGCTCTGAGGGAGGGTTAGTCACTGAAGCTTTCTTT
>TRBD1|once|TRBJ2-6|TRBV5-1
CASSLRTGDFSGANVLTF
TGCGCCAGCAGCCTTCGGACAGGGGATTTTTCTGGGGCCAACGTCCTGACTTTC
>-|-|TRBJ2-3|TRBV30
CAWSEGGVTDTQYF
TGTGCCTGGAGCGAGGGGGGGGTGACAGATACGCAGTATTTT
>-|-|TRBJ2-7|TRBV20-1
CSAPEGRGQYF
TGCAGTGCCCCGGAGGGTCGAGGGCAGTACTTC
>TRBD1|-|TRBJ1-2|TRBV7-8
CAAAGGGNYGYTF
TGTGCCGCGGCAGGGGGAGGCAACTATGGCTACACCTTC
>TRBD1|-|TRBJ2-5|TRBV9
CASSVELGQGATETQYF
TGTGCCAGCAGCGTAGAGCTGGGTCAGGGGGCGACGGAGACCCAGTACTTC
>-|-|TRBJ1-1|TRBV6-5
CASSPRLLNTEAFF
TGTGCCAGCAGCCCCAGGCTCTTGAACACTGAAGCTTTCTTT
>TRBD1|-|TRBJ2-2|TRBV5-1
CASSLRTGSTGELFF
TGCGCCAGCAGCTTAAGGACAGGGTCCACCGGGGAGCTGTTTTTT
>-|-|TRBJ1-3|TRBV29-1
CSVVPISGNTIYF
TGCAGCGTTGTTCCCATCTCTGGAAACACCATATATTTT
>-|-|TRBJ1-1|TRBV20-1
CSAQGTVEAFF
TGCAGTGCTCAGGGTACCGTTGAAGCTTTCTTT
>TRBD2|once|TRBJ2-7|TRBV2
CASRTSGYEQYF
TGTGCCAGCAGGACTAGCGGTTACGAGCAGTACTTC
>-|-|TRBJ1-4|TRBV28
CASSRWTDDNEKLFF
TGTGCCAGCAGCCGGTGGACAGACGATAATGAAAAACTGTTTTTT
>-|-|TRBJ1-2|TRBV28
CATYTPGGANYGYTF
TGTGCCACCTATACGCCGGGTGGGGCTAACTATGGCTACACCTTC
>-|-|TRBJ1-5|TRBV28
CASSGGRVGQPQHF
TGTGCCAGCAGCGGGGGAAGGGTAGGGCAGCCCCAGCATTTT
>-|-|TRBJ1-5|TRBV3-1/TRBV3-2
CASSQEIRQPQHF
TGTGCCAGCAGCCAAGAAATACGTCAGCCCCAGCATTTT
>-|-|TRBJ1-2|TRBV5-1
CASSLDLITNYGYTF
TGCGCCAGCAGCTTGGATCTCATAACGAACTATGGCTACACCTTC
>-|-|TRBJ2-6|TRBV7-3
CASSLQGTGANVLTF
TGTGCCAGCAGCTTACAGGGGACCGGGGCCAACGTCCTGACTTTC
>-|-|TRBJ1-2|TRBV7-9
CASSLLAQDGYTF
TGTGCCAGCAGCTTATTAGCCCAGGATGGCTACACCTTC
>-|-|TRBJ2-1|TRBV27
CASSFSLASPYNEQFF
TGTGCCAGCAGTTTCTCCCTAGCATCCCCCTACAATGAGCAGTTCTTC
>-|-|TRBJ2-1|TRBV7-3
CASSLGTSYPYNEQFF
TGTGCCAGCAGCTTAGGTACTAGTTACCCCTACAATGAGCAGTTCTTC
>-|-|TRBJ1-5|TRBV28
CASSFSGLQPQHF
TGTGCCAGCAGTTTTTCGGGGCTTCAGCCCCAGCATTTT
>-|-|TRBJ1-2|TRBV7-9
CASSLADSRGYTF
TGTGCCAGCAGCTTAGCGGACAGCCGCGGCTACACCTTC
>TRBD1|-|TRBJ2-7|TRBV6-5
CASIDYGTGTYEQYF
TGTGCCAGCATCGACTACGGGACAGGGACCTACGAGCAGTACTTC
>TRBD1|-|TRBJ2-7|TRBV24-1
CATSDFIRQGAREQYF
TGTGCCACCAGTGATTTTATCCGACAGGGGGCTCGCGAGCAGTACTTC
>-|-|TRBJ2-7|TRBV20-1
CSASNRATYEQYF
TGCAGTGCTAGTAACAGGGCGACCTACGAGCAGTACTTC
>-|-|TRBJ1-5|TRBV7-9
CASNRGTDQPQHF
TGTGCCAGCAATCGGGGGACCGATCAGCCCCAGCATTTT
>-|-|TRBJ2-1|TRBV5-1
CASSPYNNEQFF
TGCGCCAGCAGCCCCTATAACAATGAGCAGTTCTTC
>TRBD2|-|TRBJ2-5|TRBV11-3
CASSLGASGGAETQYF
TGTGCCAGCAGCTTAGGGGCCAGCGGGGGGGCAGAGACCCAGTACTTC
>-|-|TRBJ2-5|TRBV7-3
CASSPRDQETQYF
TGTGCCAGCAGCCCACGGGACCAAGAGACCCAGTACTTC
>-|-|TRBJ2-1|TRBV11-3
CASSLGYPGSNEQFF
TGTGCCAGCAGCTTAGGGTATCCAGGATCGAATGAGCAGTTCTTC